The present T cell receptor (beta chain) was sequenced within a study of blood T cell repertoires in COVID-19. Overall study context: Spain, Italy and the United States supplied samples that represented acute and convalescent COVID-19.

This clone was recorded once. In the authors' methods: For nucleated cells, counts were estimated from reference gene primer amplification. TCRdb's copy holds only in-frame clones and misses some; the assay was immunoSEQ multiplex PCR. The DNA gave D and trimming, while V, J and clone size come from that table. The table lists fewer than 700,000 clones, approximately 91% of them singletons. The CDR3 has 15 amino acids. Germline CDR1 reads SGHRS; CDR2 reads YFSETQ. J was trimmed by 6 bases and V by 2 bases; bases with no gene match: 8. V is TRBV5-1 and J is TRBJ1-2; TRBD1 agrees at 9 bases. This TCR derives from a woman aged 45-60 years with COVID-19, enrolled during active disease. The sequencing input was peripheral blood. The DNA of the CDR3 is TGCGCCAGCAGCTTACTGATGGACAGGGGAAATGGCTACACCTTC. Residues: CASSLLMDRGNGYTF.